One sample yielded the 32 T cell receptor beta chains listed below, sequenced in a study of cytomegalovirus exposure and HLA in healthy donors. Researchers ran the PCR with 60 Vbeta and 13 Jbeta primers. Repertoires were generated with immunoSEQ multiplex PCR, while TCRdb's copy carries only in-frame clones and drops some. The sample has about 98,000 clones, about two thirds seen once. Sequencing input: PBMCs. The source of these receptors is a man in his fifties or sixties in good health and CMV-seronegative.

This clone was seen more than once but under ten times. The CDR3 bases are TGTGCCAGCAGTTTGGCAGACTATGGCTACACCTTC. Amino acid sequence: CASSLADYGYTF. The V and J genes are TRBV28 and TRBJ1-2, with D uncertain. CDR1 and CDR2 from the germline V gene are MDHEN and SYDVKM. The CDR3 runs 12 residues. Trimming shortened V by 3 bases and J by 3 bases, and 5 bases separated the two germline ends.

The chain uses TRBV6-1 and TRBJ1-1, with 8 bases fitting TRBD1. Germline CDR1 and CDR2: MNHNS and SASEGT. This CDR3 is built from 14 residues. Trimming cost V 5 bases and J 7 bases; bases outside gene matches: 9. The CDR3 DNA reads TGTGCCAGCAGTAATATTCAGGGGGCTGGTGAAGCTTTCTTT. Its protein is CASSNIQGAGEAFF.

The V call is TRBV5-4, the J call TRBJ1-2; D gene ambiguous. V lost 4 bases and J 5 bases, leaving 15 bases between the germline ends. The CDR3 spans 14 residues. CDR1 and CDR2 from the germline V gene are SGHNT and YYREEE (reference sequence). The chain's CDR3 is CASSPEGPLYGYTF. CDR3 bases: TGTGCCAGCAGCCCGGAGGGCCCATTATATGGCTACACCTTC.

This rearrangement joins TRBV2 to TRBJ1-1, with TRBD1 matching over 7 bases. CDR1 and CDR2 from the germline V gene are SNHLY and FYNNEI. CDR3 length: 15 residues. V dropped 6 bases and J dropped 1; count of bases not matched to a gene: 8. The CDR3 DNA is TGTGCCAGCAGCGCGACAGGGAATGGGAACACTGAAGCTTTCTTT. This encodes CASSATGNGNTEAFF.

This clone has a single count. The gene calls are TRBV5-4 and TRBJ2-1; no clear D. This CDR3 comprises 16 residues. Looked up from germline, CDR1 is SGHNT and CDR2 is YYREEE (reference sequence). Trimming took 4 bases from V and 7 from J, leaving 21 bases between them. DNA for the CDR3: TGTGCCAGCAGCCCCGAGGCGTCGAGGTCCGCTAATGAGCAGTTCTTC. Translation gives CASSPEASRSANEQFF.

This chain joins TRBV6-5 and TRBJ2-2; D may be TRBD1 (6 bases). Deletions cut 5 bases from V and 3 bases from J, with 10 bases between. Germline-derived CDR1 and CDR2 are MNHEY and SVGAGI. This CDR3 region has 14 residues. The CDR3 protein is CASSDHRDTGELFF. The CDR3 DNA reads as TGTGCCAGCAGTGACCACAGGGACACCGGGGAGCTGTTTTTT.

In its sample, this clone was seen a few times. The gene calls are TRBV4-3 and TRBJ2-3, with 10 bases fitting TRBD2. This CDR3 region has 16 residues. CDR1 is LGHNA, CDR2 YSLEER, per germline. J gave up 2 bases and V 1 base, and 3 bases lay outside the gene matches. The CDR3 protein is CASSQVSGGHTDTQYF. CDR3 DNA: TGCGCCAGCAGCCAAGTTAGCGGGGGGCACACAGATACGCAGTATTTT.

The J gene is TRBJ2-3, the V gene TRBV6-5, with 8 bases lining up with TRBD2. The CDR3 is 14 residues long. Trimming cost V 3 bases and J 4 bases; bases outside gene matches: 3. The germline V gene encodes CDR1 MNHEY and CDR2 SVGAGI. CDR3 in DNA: TGTGCCAGCAGTTATAGCGGGGAGGCAGATACGCAGTATTTT. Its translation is CASSYSGEADTQYF.

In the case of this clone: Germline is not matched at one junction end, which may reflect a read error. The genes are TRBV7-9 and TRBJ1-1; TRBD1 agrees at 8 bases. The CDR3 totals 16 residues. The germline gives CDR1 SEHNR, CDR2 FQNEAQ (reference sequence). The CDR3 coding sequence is TGTTCCAGCAGCTTGAGTCCCGGGACAGGGAACACTGAAGCTTTCTTT. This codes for CSSSLSPGTGNTEAFF.

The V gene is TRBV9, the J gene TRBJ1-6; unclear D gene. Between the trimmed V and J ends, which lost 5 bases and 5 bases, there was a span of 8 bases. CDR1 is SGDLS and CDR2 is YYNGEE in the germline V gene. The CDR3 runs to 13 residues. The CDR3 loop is CASRIDDNSPLHF. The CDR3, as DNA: TGTGCCAGCAGGATAGATGATAATTCACCCCTCCACTTT.

Here the CDR3 reads CAGSRGGQNEQFF. The CDR3 DNA sequence: TGTGCCGGATCTCGGGGGGGCCAGAATGAGCAGTTCTTC. The chain couples TRBV18 to TRBJ2-1; 8 bases fit TRBD2. The CDR3 runs 13 residues. From germline, CDR1 is KGHSH and CDR2 LQKENI. The trim removed 11 bases at V and 7 bases at J, leaving 10 bases unmatched.

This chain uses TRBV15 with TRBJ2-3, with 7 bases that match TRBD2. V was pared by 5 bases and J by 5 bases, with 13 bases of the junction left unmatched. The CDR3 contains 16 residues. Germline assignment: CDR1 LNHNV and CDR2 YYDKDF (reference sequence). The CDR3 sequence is CATSVPSVGRVDTQYF. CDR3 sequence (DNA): TGTGCCACCAGCGTCCCTTCTGTGGGGAGGGTAGATACGCAGTATTTT.

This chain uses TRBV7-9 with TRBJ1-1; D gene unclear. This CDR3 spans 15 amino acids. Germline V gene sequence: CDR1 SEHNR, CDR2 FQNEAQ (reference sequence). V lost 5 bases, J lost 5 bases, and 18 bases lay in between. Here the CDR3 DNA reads TGTGCCAGCAGCCCATCGGGTCTAGTTGGGACTGAAGCTTTCTTT. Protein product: CASSPSGLVGTEAFF.

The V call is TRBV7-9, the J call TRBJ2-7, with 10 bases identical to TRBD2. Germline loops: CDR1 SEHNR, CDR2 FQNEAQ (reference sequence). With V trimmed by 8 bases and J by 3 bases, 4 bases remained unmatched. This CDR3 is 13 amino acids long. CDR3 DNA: TGTGCCAGCTGTCCTAGCGGGGGCTACGAGCAGTACTTC. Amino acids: CASCPSGGYEQYF.

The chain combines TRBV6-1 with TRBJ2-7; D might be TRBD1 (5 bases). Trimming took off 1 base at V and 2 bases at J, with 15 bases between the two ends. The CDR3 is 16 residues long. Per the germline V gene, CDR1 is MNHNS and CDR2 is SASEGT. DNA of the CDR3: TGTGCCAGCAGTGAAGGTAGGGCAGGGCGAACCTACGAGCAGTACTTC. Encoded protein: CASSEGRAGRTYEQYF.

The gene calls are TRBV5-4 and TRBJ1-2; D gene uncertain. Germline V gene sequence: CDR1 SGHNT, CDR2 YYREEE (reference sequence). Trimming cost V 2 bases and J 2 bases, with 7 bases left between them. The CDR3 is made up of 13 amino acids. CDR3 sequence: CASSFGRNYGYTF. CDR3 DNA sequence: TGTGCCAGCAGCTTTGGCAGGAACTATGGCTACACCTTC.

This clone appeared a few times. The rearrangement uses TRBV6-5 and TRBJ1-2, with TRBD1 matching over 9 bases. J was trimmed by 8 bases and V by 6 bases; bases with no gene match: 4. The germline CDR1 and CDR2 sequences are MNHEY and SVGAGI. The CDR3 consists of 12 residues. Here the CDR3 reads CASSHRGRGYTF. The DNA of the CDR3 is TGTGCCAGCAGCCACAGGGGGCGAGGCTACACCTTC.

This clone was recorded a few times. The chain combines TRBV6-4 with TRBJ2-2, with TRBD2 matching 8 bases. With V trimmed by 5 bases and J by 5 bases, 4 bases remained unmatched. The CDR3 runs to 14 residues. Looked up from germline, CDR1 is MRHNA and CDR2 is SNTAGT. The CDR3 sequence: CASSLREGTGELFF. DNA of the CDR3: TGTGCCAGCAGTCTCCGGGAGGGGACCGGGGAGCTGTTTTTT.

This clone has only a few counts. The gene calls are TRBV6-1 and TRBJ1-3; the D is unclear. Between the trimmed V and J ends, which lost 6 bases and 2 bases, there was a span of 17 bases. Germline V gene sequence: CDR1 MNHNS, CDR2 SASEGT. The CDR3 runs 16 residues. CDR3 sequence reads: CASREPRGSAGNTIYF. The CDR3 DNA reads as TGTGCCAGCAGAGAACCCAGAGGGAGTGCTGGAAACACCATATATTTT.

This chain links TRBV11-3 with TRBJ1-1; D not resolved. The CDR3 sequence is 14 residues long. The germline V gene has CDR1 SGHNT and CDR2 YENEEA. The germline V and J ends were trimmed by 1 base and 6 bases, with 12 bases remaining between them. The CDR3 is CASSLAGSGSEAFF. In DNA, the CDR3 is TGTGCCAGCAGCTTAGCGGGGTCCGGGTCTGAAGCTTTCTTT. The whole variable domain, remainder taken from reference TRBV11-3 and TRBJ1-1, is EAGVVQSPRYKIIEKKQPVAFWCNPISGHNTLYWYLQNLGQGPELLIRYENEEAVDDSQLPKDRFSAERLKGVDSTLKIQPAELGDSAVYLCASSLAGSGSEAFFGQGTRLTVV.

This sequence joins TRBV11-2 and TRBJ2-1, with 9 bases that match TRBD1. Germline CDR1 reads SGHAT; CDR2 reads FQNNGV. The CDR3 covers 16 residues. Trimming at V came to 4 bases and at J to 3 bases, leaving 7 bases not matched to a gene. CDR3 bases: TGTGCCAGCAGCTCGCCGGGACAGGGCTACTACAATGAGCAGTTCTTC. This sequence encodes CASSSPGQGYYNEQFF.

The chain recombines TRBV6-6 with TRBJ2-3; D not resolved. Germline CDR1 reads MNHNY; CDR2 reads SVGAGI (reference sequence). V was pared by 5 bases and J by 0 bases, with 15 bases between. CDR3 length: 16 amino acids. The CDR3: CASSRPGATSTDTQYF. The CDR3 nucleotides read TGTGCCAGCAGTCGCCCTGGCGCGACTAGCACAGATACGCAGTATTTT.

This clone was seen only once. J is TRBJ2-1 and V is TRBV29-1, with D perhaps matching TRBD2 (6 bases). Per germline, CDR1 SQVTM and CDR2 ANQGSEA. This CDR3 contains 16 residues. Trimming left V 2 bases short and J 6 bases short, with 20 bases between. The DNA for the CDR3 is TGCAGCGTTGAAACGTTTGGTGGGCGGGGAAGCAATGAGCAGTTCTTC. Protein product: CSVETFGGRGSNEQFF.

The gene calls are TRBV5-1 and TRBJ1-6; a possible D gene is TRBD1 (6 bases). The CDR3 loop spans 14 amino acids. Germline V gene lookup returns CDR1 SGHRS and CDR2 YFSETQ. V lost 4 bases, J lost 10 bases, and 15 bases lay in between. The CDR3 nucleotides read TGCGCCAGCAGCGACGACAGGTTCGGGTCACCCCTCCACTTT. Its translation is CASSDDRFGSPLHF.

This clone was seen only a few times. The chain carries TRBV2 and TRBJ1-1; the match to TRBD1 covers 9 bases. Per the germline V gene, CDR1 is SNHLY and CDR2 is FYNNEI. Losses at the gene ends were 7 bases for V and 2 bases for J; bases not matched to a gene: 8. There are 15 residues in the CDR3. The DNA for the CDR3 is TGTGCCAGCAAAGCATGGGGACAGGGAAACACTGAAGCTTTCTTT. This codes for CASKAWGQGNTEAFF.

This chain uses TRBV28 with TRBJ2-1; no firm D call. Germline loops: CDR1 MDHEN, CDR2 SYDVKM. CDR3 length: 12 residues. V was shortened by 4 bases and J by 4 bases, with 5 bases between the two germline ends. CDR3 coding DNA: TGTGCCAGCAGTTCCCAATACAATGAGCAGTTCTTC. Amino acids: CASSSQYNEQFF.

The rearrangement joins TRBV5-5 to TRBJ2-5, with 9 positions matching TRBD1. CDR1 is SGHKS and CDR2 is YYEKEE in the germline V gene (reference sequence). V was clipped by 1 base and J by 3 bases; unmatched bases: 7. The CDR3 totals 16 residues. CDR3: CASSLIPGQGKETQYF. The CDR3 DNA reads TGTGCCAGCAGCTTGATCCCGGGACAGGGTAAAGAGACCCAGTACTTC.

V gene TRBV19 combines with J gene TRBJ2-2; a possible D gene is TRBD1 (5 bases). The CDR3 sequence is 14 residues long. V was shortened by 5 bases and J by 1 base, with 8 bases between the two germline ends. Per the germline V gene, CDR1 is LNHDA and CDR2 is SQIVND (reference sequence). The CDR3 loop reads CASSWGKNTGELFF. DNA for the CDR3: TGTGCCAGTAGTTGGGGCAAGAACACCGGGGAGCTGTTTTTT.

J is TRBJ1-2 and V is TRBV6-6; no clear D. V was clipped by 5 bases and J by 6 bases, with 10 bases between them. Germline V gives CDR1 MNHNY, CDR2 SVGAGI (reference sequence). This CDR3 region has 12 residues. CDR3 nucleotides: TGTGCCAGCAGTACCTCCGGGGATGGCTACACCTTC. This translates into CASSTSGDGYTF.

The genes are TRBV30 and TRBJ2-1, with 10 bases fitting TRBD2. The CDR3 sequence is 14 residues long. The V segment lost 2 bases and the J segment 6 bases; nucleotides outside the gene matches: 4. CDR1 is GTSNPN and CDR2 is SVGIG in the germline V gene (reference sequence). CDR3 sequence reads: CAWSMLAGANEQFF. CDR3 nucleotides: TGTGCCTGGAGTATGCTAGCGGGAGCCAATGAGCAGTTCTTC.

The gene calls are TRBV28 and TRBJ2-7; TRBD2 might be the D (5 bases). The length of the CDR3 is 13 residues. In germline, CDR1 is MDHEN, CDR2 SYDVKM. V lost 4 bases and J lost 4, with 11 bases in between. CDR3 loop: CASSSSTGYEQYF. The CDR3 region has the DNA TGTGCCAGCAGTTCCTCAACGGGGTACGAGCAGTACTTC. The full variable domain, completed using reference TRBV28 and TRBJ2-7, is DVKVTQSSRYLVKRTGEKVFLECVQDMDHENMFWYRQDPGLGLRLIYFSYDVKMKEKGDIPEGYSVSREKKERFSLILESASTNQTSMYLCASSSSTGYEQYFGPGTRLTVT.

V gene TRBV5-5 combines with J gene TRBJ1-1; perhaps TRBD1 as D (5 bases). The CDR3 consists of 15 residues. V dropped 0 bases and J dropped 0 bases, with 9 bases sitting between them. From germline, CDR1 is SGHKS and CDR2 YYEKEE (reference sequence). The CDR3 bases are TGTGCCAGCAGCTTGGAGGGCAGGGTGAACACTGAAGCTTTCTTT. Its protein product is CASSLEGRVNTEAFF.